Here is one TCR beta chain with its context. Its matching antigen is unknown. This sample is drawn from a study of cytomegalovirus exposure and HLA in healthy donors. Broader study findings: Previous analysis showed most TCR beta V segments were productive about 87% or about 30% of the time. Later work found most CMV-associated TCR beta chains apparently HLA-restricted.

In the PCR, 60 Vbeta and 13 Jbeta primers were used. Sequenced by immunoSEQ multiplex PCR; TCRdb stores in-frame clones only, minus some. The sample has roughly 100,000 clones, about 75% seen once. V dropped 2 bases and J dropped 0 bases, with 13 bases sitting between them. The CDR3 has 16 residues. In germline, CDR1 is SGHRS, CDR2 YFSETQ. The sequencing input was PBMCs. This chain links TRBV5-1 with TRBJ2-3; D possibly corresponds to TRBD1 (6 bases). This TCR was recovered from a middle-aged man in good health and CMV-seronegative. The CDR3 DNA reads TGCGCCAGCAGCTTACAGGGTGTTTATAGCACAGATACGCAGTATTTT. Its protein product is CASSLQGVYSTDTQYF.